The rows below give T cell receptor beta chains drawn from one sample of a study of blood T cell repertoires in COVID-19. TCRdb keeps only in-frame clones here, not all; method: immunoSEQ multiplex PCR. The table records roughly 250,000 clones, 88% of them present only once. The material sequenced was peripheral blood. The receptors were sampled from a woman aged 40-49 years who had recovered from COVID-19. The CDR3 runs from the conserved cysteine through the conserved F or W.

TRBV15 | CATSREGQGYYEQYF
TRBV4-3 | CASSQEWLGSGGYNEQFF
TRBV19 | CASSMSGLRASPDTQYF
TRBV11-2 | CASSLAGANTDTQYF
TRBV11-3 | CASSTPPGNGEQFF
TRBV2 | CASTRDRGETQYF
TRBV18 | CASSPLSAGAGEQFF
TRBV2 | CASSERTVQLFF
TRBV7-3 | CASSLAGVNEQYF
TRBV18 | CASSPDITNTEAFF
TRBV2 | CASSFGTVETQYF
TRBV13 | CASSLKLAVSSYNEQFF
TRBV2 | CASSGQGTYEQYF
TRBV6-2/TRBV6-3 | CASSSPGLAGVREQFF
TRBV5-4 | CASSLDRGSAGELFF
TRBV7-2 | CASSLVRAAEAFF
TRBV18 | CASSGVVTDTQYF
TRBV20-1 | CSASLAGVSNEQFF
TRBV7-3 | CASSRAGGSYNEQFF
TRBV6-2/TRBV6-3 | CASSYLAGEETQYF
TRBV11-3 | CASSLAGANYEQYF
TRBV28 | CASKQQGELAKNIQYF
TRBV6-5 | CASSPPGGPAEAFF
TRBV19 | CASGTTGANSPLHF
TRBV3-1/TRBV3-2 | CASSKGTGGSEQFF
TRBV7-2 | CASSPAGLAETQYF
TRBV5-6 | CASSYRSSYEQYF
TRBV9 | CASSPRTAFTDTQYF
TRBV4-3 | CASSPSIVKGQGNTGELFF
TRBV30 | CAWKRGRYYTF
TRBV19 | CASSIGGQAPGGELFF
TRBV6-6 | CASQGPEGYEQYF
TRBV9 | CASSPRLTGLSGNTIYF
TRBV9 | CASSDQQGVTDTQYF
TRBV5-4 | CASSPRMQETQYF
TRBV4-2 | CASSHIGGSNTGELFF
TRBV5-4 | CASSLGWAQYF
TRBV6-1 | CASSEMSSGTYEQYF
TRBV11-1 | CASSSYNAWGGNEQFF